This T cell receptor beta chain was identified during a study of T cell repertoires in cytomegalovirus infection. Whole-study context: Indications of both CMV infection and matching HLA type were provided by public TCR beta signatures.

The CDR3 runs to 15 residues. V dropped 5 bases and J dropped 6 bases, with 17 bases sitting between them. In germline, CDR1 is SGHTA, CDR2 FQGTGA. This clonotype showed up just a few times. Each CDR3 protein is one row after TCRdb ran MiXCR on the reads. The data show about 490,000 distinct CDR3 sequences, about a quarter seen once. This sequence joins TRBV7-3 and TRBJ2-1; D is perhaps TRBD1 (5 bases). Sequencing was performed on PBMCs. The origin of this receptor is a human donor in good health (CMV status not recorded). Some clones in this sample may be carry-over from other donors' samples. This chain's CDR3 is CASSPRSGAVNEQFF. The CDR3 DNA reads as TGTGCCAGCAGCCCCAGGTCTGGGGCCGTCAATGAGCAGTTCTTC.